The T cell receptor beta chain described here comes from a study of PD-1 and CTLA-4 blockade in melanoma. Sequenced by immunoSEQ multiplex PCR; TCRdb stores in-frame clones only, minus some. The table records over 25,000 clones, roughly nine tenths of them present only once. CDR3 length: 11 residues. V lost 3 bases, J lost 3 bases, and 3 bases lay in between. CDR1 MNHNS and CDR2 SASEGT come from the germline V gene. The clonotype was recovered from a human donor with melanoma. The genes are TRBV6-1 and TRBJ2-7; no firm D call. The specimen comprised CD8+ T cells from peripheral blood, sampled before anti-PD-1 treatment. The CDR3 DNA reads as TGTGCCAGCAGTGATATCTACGAGCAGTACTTC. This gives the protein CASSDIYEQYF.